This T cell receptor beta chain was observed in a study of T-cell memory formation after mild COVID-19. Study in general: TCR clusters largely stayed donor specific. Findings and caveats of the study: Within pre-infection memory, some responding clones were found, suggesting cross-reactive memory joined. Clones that contracted clustered mainly in CM and EM if CD4+ and in EMRA if CD8+.

TCRdb processed the 5' RACE reads anew with MiXCR; each CDR3 protein has one entry. The sample holds under 400,000 distinct CDR3 sequences, over 20% seen once. Worth noting for this clonotype: Its antigen remains unidentified.

The specimen was PBMCs or a T cell subset sorted from them (not recorded which). The clonotype was recovered from an adult woman who had mild COVID-19 (a few samples of this study predate the infection). Cell type and time point are not known.

The CDR3 DNA reads as TGCAGTGCCCTCCGGTCGGGCAGGGGCTCCTACGAGCAGTACTTC. Encoded protein: CSALRSGRGSYEQYF. The chain couples TRBV20-1 to TRBJ2-7; possible D gene TRBD1, 6 bases. The CDR3 runs to 15 residues. Trimming took off 6 bases at V and 0 bases at J, with 18 bases between the two ends. Per the germline V gene, CDR1 is DFQATT and CDR2 is SNEGSKA (reference sequence).